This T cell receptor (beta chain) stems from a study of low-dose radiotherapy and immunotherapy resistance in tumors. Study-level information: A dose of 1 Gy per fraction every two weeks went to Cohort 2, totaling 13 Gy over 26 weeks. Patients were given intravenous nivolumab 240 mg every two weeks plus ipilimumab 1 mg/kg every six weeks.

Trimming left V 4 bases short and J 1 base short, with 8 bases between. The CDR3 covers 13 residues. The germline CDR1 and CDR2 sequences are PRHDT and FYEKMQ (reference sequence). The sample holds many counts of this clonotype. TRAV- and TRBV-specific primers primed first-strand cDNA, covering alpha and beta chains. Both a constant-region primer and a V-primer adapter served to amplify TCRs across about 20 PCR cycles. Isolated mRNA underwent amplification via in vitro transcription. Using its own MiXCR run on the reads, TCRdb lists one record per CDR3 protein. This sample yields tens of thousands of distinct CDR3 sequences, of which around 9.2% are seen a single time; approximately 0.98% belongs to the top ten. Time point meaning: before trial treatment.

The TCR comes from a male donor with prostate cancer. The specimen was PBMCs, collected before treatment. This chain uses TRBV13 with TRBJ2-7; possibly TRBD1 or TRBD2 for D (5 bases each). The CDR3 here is CASSSGPSYEQYF. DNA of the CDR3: TGTGCCAGCAGCTCGGGGCCATCCTACGAGCAGTACTTC. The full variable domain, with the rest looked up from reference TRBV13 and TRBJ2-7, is AAGVIQSPRHLIKEKRETATLKCYPIPRHDTVYWYQQGPGQDPQFLISFYEKMQSDKGSIPDRFSAQQFSDYHSELNMSSLELGDSALYFCASSSGPSYEQYFGPGTRLTVT.